The 2 T cell receptor beta chains below come from one sample, sequenced in a study of blood T cell repertoires in COVID-19. The repertoire was sequenced with immunoSEQ multiplex PCR; TCRdb's copy has only in-frame clones and lacks some. The data show about 160,000 clones, around 91% seen once. Sequenced input: peripheral blood. The receptors were gathered from a man aged 18 to 29 with COVID-19, enrolled during active disease.

The CDR3 here is CASSLSIGELFF. CDR3 in DNA: TGTGCCAGCAGTTTATCCATCGGGGAGCTGTTTTTT. The chain couples TRBV12-3 or TRBV12-4 to TRBJ2-2; D is ambiguous. The CDR3 is 12 residues long. Trimming stripped 2 bases from V and 7 bases from J, with 5 bases between.

J is TRBJ1-2 and V is TRBV10-2, with 11 bases fitting TRBD1. Trimming removed 6 bases from V and 8 bases from J; junction bases left unmatched: 5. Germline V CDR1 and CDR2: WSHSY, SAAADI. The CDR3 is 13 residues long. The CDR3 DNA follows: TGCGCCAGCAGCGGACAGGGGGCAAGCGGCTACACCTTC. It is translated as CASSGQGASGYTF.